This paragraph reports one TCR beta chain. Its antigen remains unidentified. The data originate from a study of T cell responses to AZD1222 COVID-19 vaccine. Study observations and caveats: At 160-218 and 743-854, vaccine-associated CD4 TCRs were dominant, and they spanned spike. Targeting of unmutated variant regions was reportedly seen in nearly half of spike-specific TCRs. Donors in the cohort were predominantly white British and more often female, and clonal diversity was possibly underestimated. After two AZD1222 doses, spike-specific TCR breadth and depth rose versus day 0.

The method was immunoSEQ multiplex PCR; TCRdb's version includes in-frame clones alone and lacks a portion of them. Of just under 150,000 clones in the sample, about 82% are singletons; the top ten hold 5.1%. Germline CDR1 LNHDA, CDR2 SQIVND (reference sequence). V was shortened by 8 bases and J by 1 base, with 11 bases between the two germline ends. This CDR3 spans 13 amino acids. The sequencing here drew on peripheral blood, taken 28 days after the second AZD1222 dose. V gene TRBV19 combines with J gene TRBJ1-1; possibly TRBD1 for D (6 bases). The clonotype originates from an adult who received the AZD1222 COVID-19 vaccine. The DNA of the CDR3 is TGTGCCAGTGCGACAGGTCCGAACACTGAAGCTTTCTTT. It specifies CASATGPNTEAFF. Full variable domain (missing parts from reference TRBV19 and TRBJ1-1): DGGITQSPKYLFRKEGQNVTLSCEQNLNHDAMYWYRQDPGQGLRLIYYSQIVNDFQKGDIAEGYSVSREKKESFPLTVTSAQKNPTAFYLCASATGPNTEAFFGQGTRLTVV.